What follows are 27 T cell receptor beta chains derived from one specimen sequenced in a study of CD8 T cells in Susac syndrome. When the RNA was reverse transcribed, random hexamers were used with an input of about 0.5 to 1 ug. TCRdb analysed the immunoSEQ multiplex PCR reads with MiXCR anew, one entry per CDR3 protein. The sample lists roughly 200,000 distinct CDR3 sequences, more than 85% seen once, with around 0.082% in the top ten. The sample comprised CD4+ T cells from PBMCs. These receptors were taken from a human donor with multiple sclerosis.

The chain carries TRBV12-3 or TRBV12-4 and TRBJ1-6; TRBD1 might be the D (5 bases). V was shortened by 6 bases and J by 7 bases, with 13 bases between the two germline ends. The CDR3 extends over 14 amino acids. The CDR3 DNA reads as TGTGCCAGCAGACCTTGGGCAGGGAATTCACCCCTCCACTTT. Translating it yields CASRPWAGNSPLHF.

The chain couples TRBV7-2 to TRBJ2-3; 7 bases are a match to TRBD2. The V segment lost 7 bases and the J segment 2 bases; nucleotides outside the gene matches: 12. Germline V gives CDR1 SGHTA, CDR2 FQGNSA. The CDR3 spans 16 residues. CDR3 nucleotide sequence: TGTGCCAGCACCCCGCGGGCGGGGGAGTTCACAGATACGCAGTATTTT. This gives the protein CASTPRAGEFTDTQYF.

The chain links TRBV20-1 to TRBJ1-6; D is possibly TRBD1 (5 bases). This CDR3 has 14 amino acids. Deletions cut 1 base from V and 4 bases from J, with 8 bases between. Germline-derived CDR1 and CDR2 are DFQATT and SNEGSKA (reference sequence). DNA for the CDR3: TGCAGTGCTAGAGTGGGACCTTATAATTCACCCCTCCACTTT. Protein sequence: CSARVGPYNSPLHF.

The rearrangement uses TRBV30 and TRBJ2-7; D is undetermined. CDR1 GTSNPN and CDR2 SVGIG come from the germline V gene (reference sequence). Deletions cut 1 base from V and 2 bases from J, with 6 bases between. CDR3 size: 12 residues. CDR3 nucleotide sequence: TGTGCCTGGAGTGCAAGTACCTACGAGCAGTACGTC. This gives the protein CAWSASTYEQYV.

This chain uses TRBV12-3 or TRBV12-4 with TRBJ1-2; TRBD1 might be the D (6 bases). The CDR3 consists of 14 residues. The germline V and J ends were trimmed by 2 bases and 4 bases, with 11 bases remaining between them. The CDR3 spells CASSLTGASYGYTF. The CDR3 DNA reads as TGTGCCAGCAGTTTAACGGGGGCCAGCTATGGCTACACCTTC.

CDR3 nucleotides: TGCGCCAGCACCCTTACTAGCGGGGGCCCGGGGGATACGCAGTATTTT. Translated, it gives CASTLTSGGPGDTQYF. This chain connects TRBV5-1 to TRBJ2-3; 11 nucleotides align to TRBD2. J gave up 6 bases and V 6 bases, and 12 bases lay outside the gene matches. Germline-derived CDR1 and CDR2 are SGHRS and YFSETQ. The CDR3 is 16 amino acids.

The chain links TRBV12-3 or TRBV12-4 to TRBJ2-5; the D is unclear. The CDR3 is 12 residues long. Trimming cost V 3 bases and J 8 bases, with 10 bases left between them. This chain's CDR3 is CASSLGVYTQYF. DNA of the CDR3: TGTGCCAGCAGTTTGGGCGTCTATACCCAGTACTTC.

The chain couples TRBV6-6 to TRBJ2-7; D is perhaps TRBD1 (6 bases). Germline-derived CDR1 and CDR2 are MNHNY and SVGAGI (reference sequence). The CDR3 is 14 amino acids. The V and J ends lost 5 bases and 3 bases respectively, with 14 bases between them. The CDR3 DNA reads TGTGCCAGCAGTAACGGGCAGGGGATCTACGAGCAGTACTTC. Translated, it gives CASSNGQGIYEQYF.

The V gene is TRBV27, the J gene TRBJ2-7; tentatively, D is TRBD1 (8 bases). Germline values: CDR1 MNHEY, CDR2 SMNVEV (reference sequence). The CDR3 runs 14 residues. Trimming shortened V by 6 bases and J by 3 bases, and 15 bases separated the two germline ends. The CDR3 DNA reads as TGTGCCAGCAGCAGGACAGGGACTAACTACGAGCAGTACGTC. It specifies CASSRTGTNYEQYV.

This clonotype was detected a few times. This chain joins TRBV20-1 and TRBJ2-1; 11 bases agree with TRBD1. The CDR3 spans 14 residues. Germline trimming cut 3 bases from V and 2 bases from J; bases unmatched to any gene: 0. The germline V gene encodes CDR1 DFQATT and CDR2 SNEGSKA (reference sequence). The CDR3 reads CSARGQGAYNEQFF. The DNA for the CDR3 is TGCAGTGCTAGGGGACAGGGGGCCTACAATGAGCAGTTCTTC.

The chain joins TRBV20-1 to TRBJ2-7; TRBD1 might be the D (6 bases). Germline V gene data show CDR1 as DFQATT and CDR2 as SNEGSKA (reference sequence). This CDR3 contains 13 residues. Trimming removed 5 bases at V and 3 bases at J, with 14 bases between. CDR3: CSAPSGQLYEQYV. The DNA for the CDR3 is TGCAGTGCTCCCTCGGGACAACTCTACGAGCAGTACGTC.

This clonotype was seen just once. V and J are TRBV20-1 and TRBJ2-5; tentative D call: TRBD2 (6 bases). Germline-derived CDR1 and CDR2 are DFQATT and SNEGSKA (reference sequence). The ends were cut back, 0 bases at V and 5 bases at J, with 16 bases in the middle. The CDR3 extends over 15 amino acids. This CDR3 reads CSAREAGGLVETQYF. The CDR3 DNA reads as TGCAGTGCTAGAGAGGCCGGGGGACTGGTGGAGACCCAGTACTTC.

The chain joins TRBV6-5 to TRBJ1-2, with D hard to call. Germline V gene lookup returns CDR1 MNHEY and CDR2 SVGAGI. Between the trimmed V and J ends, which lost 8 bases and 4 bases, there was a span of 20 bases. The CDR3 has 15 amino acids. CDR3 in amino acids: CASVPAVRAAYGYTF. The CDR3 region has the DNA TGTGCCAGCGTCCCAGCGGTGCGGGCAGCCTATGGCTACACCTTC.

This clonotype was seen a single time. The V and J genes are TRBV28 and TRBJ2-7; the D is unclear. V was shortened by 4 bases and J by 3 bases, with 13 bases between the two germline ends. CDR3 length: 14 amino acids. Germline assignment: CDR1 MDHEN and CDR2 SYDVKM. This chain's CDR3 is CASSSLRRNYEQYV. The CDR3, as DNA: TGTGCCAGCAGTTCCTTACGACGGAACTACGAGCAGTACGTC.

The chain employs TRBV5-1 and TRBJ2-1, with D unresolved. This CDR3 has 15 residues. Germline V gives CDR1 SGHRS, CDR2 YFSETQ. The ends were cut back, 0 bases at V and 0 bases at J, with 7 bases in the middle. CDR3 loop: CASSLERSSYNEQFF. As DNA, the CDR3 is TGCGCCAGCAGCTTGGAGAGGAGCTCCTACAATGAGCAGTTCTTC.

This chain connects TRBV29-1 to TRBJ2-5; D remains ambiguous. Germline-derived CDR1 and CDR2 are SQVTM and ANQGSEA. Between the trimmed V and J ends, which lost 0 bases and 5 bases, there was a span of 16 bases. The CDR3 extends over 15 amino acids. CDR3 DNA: TGCAGCGTTGAAGATCTCGCGTCAATGGGGGAGACCCAGTACTTC. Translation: CSVEDLASMGETQYF.

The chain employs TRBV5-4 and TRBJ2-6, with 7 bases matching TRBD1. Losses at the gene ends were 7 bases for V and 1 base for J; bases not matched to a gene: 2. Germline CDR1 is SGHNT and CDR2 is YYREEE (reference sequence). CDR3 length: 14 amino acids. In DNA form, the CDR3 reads TGTGCCAGCGGCAGGGGGTCTGGGGCCAACGTCCTGACTTTC. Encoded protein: CASGRGSGANVLTF.

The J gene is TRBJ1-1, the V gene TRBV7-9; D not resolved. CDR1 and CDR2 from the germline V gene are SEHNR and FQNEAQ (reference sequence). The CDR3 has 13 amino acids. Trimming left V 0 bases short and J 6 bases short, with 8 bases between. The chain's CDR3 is CASSLAREAEAFF. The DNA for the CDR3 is TGTGCCAGCAGCTTAGCAAGGGAAGCTGAAGCTTTCTTT.

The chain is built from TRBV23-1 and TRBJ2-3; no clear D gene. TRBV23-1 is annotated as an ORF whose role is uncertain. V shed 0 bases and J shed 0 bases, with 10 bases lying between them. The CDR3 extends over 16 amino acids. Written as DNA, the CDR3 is TGCGCCAGCAGTCAATCGCCTCTGGGCAGCACAGATACGCAGTATTTT. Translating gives CASSQSPLGSTDTQYF.

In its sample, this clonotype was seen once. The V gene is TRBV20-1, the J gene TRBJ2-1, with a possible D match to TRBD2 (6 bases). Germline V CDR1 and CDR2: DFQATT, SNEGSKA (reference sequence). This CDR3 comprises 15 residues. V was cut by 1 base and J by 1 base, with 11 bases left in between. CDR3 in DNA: TGCAGTGCTAGAGCCACGGGGAGGTCCTACAATGAGCAGTTCTTC. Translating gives CSARATGRSYNEQFF.

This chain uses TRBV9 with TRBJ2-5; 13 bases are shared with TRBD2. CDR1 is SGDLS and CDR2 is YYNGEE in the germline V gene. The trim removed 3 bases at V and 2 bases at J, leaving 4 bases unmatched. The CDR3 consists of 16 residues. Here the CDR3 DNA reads TGTGCCAGCAGCGAGAGACTAGCGGGGGGTCAAGAGACCCAGTACTTC. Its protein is CASSERLAGGQETQYF. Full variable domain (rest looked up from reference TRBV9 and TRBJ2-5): DSGVTQTPKHLITATGQRVTLRCSPRSGDLSVYWYQQSLDQGLQFLIQYYNGEERAKGNILERFSAQQFPDLHSELNLSSLELGDSALYFCASSERLAGGQETQYFGPGTRLLVL.

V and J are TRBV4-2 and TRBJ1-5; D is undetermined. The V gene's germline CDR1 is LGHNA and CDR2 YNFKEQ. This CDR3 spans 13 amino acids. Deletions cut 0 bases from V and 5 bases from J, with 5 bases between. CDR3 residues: CASSQEVHQPQHF. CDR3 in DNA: TGTGCCAGCAGCCAAGAGGTACATCAGCCCCAGCATTTT.

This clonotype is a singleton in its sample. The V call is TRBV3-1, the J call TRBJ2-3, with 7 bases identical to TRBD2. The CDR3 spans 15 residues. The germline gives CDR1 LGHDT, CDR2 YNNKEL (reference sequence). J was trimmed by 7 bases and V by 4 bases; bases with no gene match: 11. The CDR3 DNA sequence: TGTGCCAGCAGCCGGGGGGACTATTCGGTTAATACGCAGTATTTT. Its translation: CASSRGDYSVNTQYF.

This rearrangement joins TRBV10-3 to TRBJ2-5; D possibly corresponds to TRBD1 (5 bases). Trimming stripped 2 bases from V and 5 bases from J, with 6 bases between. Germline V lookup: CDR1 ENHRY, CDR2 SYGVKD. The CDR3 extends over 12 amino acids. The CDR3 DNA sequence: TGTGCCATCAGTGAGGCAGGGGAGACCCAGTACTTC. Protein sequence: CAISEAGETQYF.

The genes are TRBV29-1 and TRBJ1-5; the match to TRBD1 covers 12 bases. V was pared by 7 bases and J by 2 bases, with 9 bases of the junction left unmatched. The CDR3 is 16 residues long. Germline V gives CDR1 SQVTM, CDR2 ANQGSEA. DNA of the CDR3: TGCAGCGCCTCCGGGACAGGGGGCGCGGGCAATCAGCCCCAGCATTTT. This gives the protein CSASGTGGAGNQPQHF.

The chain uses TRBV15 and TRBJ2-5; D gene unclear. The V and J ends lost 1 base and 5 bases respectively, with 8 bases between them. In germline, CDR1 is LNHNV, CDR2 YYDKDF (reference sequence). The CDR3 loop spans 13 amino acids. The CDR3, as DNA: TGTGCCACCAGCAGAGCTCCACCTGAGACCCAGTACTTC. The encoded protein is CATSRAPPETQYF.

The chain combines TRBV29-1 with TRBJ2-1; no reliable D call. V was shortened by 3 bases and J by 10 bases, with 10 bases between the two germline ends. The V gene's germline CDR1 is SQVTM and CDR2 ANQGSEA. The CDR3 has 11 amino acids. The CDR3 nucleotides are TGCAGCGTTGATAACCCACAGGAGCAGTTCTTC. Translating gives CSVDNPQEQFF.